The 7 T cell receptor beta chains below were found in one sample sequenced in a study of blood T cells in healthy people across ages. A sample-barcoded 5' primer and a J-beta primer mix were used in a second PCR of roughly 6 to 11 cycles. TCRdb fed the 5' RACE reads into MiXCR, producing one record per CDR3 protein. The data show 1,800,000 or so distinct CDR3 sequences, with about 39% seen just once and under 25% held by the top ten. Material: blood. These receptors all stem from a human donor in good health.

The chain has TRBV24-1 and TRBJ2-3; 8 bases are shared with TRBD2. The CDR3 loop spans 16 amino acids. Germline CDR1 reads KGHDR; CDR2 reads SFDVKD. V shed 4 bases, J shed 5 bases, and the junction held 10 bases outside the gene matches. The CDR3 protein is CATSESGGPGGDTQYF. CDR3 bases: TGTGCCACCAGTGAATCGGGGGGGCCGGGAGGAGATACGCAGTATTTT.

V gene TRBV20-1 combines with J gene TRBJ1-5; D is unresolved. Per the germline V gene, CDR1 is DFQATT and CDR2 is SNEGSKA (reference sequence). This CDR3 has 14 amino acids. V was clipped by 0 bases and J by 3 bases, with 9 bases between them. The CDR3 DNA sequence: TGCAGTGCTAGAGATGATGGTCCCAATCAGCCCCAGCATTTT. Translation gives CSARDDGPNQPQHF.

This clonotype was detected only a few times. This chain uses TRBV10-3 with TRBJ2-3; TRBD2 might be the D (6 bases). CDR1 is ENHRY and CDR2 is SYGVKD in the germline V gene. Trimming removed 3 bases at V and 0 bases at J, with 13 bases between. The CDR3 spans 16 residues. In DNA, the CDR3 is TGTGCCATCAGTGAAGCGGCTAGCGAAAGCACAGATACGCAGTATTTT. Residues: CAISEAASESTDTQYF.

The gene calls are TRBV11-2 and TRBJ2-1; possible D gene TRBD2, 6 bases. Germline V gene lookup returns CDR1 SGHAT and CDR2 FQNNGV. The CDR3 has 16 amino acids. V lost 2 bases and J 4 bases, leaving 15 bases between the germline ends. The CDR3 is CASSLKGGGIYNEQFF. The CDR3 DNA sequence: TGTGCCAGCAGCTTAAAGGGAGGAGGGATTTACAATGAGCAGTTCTTC. The full variable domain, rest sourced from reference TRBV11-2 and TRBJ2-1, is EAGVAQSPRYKIIEKRQSVAFWCNPISGHATLYWYQQILGQGPKLLIQFQNNGVVDDSQLPKDRFSAERLKGVDSTLKIQPAKLEDSAVYLCASSLKGGGIYNEQFFGPGTRLTVL.

The CDR3 DNA follows: TGCAGTGCTTGGGGGGGTGGCGGGCAGTTCTTC. This translates into CSAWGGGGQFF. This chain links TRBV20-1 with TRBJ2-1; 7 positions agree with TRBD2. Germline CDR1 and CDR2: DFQATT and SNEGSKA (reference sequence). V was clipped by 5 bases and J by 12 bases; unmatched bases: 7. The CDR3 has 11 amino acids.

This clonotype was counted a few times. This sequence joins TRBV4-2 and TRBJ1-5; 7 nucleotides align to TRBD1. Germline V gives CDR1 LGHNA, CDR2 YNFKEQ. The CDR3 loop spans 15 amino acids. V trimming: 3 bases; J trimming: 5 bases; junction bases outside the gene matches: 7. CDR3 residues: CASSQVRQGDQPQHF. CDR3 coding DNA: TGTGCCAGCAGCCAGGTTAGACAGGGCGATCAGCCCCAGCATTTT.

This clonotype was seen more than once but under ten times. The chain couples TRBV4-2 to TRBJ2-1; 11 bases line up with TRBD1. V lost 0 bases and J lost 7; bases outside the gene matches: 5. Germline loops: CDR1 LGHNA, CDR2 YNFKEQ. This CDR3 region has 16 residues. The CDR3 loop reads CASSQDRGQGGNEQFF. The CDR3 bases are TGTGCCAGCAGCCAAGATCGGGGACAGGGGGGTAATGAGCAGTTCTTC.